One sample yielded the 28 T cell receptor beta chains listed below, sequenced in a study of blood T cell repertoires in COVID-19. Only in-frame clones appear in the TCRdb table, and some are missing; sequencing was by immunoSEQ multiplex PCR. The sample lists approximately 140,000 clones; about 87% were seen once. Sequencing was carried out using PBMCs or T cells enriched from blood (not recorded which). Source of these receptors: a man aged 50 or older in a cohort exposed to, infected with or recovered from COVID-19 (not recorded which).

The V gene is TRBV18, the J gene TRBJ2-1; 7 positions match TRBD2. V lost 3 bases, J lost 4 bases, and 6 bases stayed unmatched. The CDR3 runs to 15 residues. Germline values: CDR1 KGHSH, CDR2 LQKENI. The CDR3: CASSPRAGIYNEQFF. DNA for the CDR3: TGTGCCAGCTCACCTCGAGCGGGAATTTACAATGAGCAGTTCTTC.

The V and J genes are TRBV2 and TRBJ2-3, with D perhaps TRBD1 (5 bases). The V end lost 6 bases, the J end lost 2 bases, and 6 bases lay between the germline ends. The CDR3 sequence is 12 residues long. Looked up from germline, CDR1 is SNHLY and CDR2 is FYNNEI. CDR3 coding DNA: TGTGCCAGCAGGACAGACACAGATACGCAGTATTTT. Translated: CASRTDTDTQYF.

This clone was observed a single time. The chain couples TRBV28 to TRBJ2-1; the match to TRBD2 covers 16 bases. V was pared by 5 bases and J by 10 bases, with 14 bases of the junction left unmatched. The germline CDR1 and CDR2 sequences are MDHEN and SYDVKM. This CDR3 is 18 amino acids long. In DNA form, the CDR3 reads TGTGCCAGCAGTCCAGGGACTAGCGGGAGGGCCTGGACAACGGAGCAGTTCTTC. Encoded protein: CASSPGTSGRAWTTEQFF.

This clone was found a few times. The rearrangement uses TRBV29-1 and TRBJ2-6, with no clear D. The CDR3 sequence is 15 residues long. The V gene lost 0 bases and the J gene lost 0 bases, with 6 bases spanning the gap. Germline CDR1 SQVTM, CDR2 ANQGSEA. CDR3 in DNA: TGCAGCGTTGAAGATAACAACTCTGGGGCCAACGTCCTGACTTTC. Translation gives CSVEDNNSGANVLTF.

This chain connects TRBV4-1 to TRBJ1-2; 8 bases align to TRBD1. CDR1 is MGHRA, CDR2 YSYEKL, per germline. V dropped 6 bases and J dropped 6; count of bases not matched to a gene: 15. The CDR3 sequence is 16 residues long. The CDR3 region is CASSLQGQGLGDGYTF. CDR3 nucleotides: TGCGCCAGCAGTCTACAAGGACAGGGCTTGGGAGATGGCTACACCTTC.

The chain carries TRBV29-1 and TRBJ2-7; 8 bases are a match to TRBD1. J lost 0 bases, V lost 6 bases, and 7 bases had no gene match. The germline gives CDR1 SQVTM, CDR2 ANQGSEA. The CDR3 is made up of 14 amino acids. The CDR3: CSVRTGSISYEQYF. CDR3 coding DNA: TGCAGCGTCAGGACAGGGTCCATCTCCTACGAGCAGTACTTC.

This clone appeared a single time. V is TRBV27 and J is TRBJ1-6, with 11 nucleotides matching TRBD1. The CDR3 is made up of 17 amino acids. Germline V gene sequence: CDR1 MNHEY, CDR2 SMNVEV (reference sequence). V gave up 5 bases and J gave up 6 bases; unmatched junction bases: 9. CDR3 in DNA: TGTGCCAGCAGTAGCCGGACAGGGGGCGTTTTTAATTCACCCCTCCACTTT. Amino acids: CASSSRTGGVFNSPLHF.

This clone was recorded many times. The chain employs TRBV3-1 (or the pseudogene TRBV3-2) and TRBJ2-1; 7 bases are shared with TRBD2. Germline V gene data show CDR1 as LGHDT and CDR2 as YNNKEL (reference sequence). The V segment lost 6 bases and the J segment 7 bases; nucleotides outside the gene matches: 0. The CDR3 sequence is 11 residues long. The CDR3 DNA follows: TGTGCCAGCAGGCGGGGGAATGAGCAGTTCTTC. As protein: CASRRGNEQFF.

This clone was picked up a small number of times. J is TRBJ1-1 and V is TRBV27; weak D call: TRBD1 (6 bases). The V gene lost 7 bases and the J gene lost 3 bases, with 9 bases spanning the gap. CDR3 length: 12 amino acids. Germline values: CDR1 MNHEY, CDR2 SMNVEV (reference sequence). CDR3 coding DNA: TGTGCCAGCATGGGGGCCTACACTGAAGCTTTCTTT. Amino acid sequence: CASMGAYTEAFF.

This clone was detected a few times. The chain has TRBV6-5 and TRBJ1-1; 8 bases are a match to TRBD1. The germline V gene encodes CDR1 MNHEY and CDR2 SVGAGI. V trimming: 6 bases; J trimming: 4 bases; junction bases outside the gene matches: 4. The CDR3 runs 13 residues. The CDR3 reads CASRLQGGTEAFF. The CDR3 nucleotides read TGTGCCAGCAGGCTACAGGGGGGCACTGAAGCTTTCTTT.

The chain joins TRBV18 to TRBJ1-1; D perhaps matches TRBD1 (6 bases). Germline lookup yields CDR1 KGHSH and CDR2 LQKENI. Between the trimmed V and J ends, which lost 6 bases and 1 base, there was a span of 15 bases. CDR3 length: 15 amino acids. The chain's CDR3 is CASSQWGGQNTEAFF. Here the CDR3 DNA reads TGTGCCAGCTCGCAATGGGGGGGACAGAACACTGAAGCTTTCTTT.

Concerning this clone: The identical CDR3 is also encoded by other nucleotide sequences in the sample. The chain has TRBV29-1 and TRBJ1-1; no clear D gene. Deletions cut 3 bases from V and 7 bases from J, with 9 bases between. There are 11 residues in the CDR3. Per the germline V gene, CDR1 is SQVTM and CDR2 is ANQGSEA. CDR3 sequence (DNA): TGCAGCGTTGAGGGCCGGCGTGAAGCTTTCTTT. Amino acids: CSVEGRREAFF.

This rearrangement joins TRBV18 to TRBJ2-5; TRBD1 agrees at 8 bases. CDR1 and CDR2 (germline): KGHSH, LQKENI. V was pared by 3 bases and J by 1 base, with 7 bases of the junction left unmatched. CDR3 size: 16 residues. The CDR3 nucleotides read TGTGCCAGCTCACCGATGACAGGGGCCGTCCAAGAGACCCAGTACTTC. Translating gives CASSPMTGAVQETQYF.

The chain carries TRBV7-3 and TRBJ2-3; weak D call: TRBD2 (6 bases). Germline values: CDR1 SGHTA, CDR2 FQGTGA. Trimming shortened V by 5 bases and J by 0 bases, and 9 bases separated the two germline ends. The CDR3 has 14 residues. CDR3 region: CASSVGTSTDTQYF. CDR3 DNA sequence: TGTGCCAGCAGCGTGGGGACTAGCACAGATACGCAGTATTTT.

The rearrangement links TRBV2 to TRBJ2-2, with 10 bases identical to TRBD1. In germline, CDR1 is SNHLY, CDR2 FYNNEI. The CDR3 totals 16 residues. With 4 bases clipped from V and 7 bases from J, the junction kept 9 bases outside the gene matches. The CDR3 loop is CASSGQGAGSVGELFF. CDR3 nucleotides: TGTGCCAGCAGTGGACAGGGGGCCGGAAGTGTCGGGGAGCTGTTTTTT.

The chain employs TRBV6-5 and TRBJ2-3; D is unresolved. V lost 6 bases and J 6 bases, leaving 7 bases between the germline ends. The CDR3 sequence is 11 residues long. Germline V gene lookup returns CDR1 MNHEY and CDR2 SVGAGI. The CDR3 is CASSRWDTQYF. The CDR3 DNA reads TGTGCCAGCAGCCGGTGGGATACGCAGTATTTT.

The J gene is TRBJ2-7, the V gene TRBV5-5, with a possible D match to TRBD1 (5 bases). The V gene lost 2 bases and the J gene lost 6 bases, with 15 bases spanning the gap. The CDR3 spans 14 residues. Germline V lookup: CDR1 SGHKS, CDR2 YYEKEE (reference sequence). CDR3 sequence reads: CASSFGRALGEQYF. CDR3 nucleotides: TGTGCCAGCAGCTTCGGCAGGGCCTTGGGCGAGCAGTACTTC.

CDR3 nucleotide sequence: TGTGCCAGCAGTCTACAGGGGGCAACTAATGAAAAACTGTTTTTT. Its protein is CASSLQGATNEKLFF. The rearrangement uses TRBV6-5 and TRBJ1-4, with 8 bases matching TRBD1. Germline values: CDR1 MNHEY, CDR2 SVGAGI. The trim removed 5 bases at V and 0 bases at J, leaving 2 bases unmatched. The CDR3 extends over 15 amino acids.

CDR3 sequence reads: CASSPGGPSGGSYNEQFF. The CDR3 DNA sequence: TGTGCCAGCAGTCCGGGGGGCCCAAGTGGGGGATCCTACAATGAGCAGTTCTTC. J is TRBJ2-1 and V is TRBV11-3, with D maybe TRBD2 (7 bases). The length of the CDR3 is 18 residues. V was pared by 6 bases and J by 1 base, with 22 bases between. Germline V lookup: CDR1 SGHNT, CDR2 YENEEA.

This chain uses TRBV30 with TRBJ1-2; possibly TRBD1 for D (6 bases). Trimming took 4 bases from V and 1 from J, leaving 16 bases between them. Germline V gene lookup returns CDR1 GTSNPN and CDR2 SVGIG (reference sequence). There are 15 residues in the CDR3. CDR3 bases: TGTGCCTGGAACAGGGACATCAGAAATAACTATGGCTACACCTTC. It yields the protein CAWNRDIRNNYGYTF.

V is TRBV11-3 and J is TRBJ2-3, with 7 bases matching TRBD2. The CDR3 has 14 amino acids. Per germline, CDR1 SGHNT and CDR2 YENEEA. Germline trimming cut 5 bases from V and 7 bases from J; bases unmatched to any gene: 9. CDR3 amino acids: CASSVAGGFNTQYF. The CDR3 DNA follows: TGTGCCAGCAGCGTGGCCGGGGGGTTCAATACGCAGTATTTT.

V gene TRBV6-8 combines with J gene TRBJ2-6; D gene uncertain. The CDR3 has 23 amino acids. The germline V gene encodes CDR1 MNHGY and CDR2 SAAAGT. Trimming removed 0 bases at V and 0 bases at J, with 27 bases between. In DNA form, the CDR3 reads TGTGCCAGCAGTTACTCAAGGCAGCCACGGAGCTCTGAGGAGAGCTCTGGGGCCAACGTCCTGACTTTC. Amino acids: CASSYSRQPRSSEESSGANVLTF.

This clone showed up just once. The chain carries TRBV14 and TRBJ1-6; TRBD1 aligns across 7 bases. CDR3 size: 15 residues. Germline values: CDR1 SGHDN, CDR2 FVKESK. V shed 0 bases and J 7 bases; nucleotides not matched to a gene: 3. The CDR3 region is CASSQEGRGNSPLHF. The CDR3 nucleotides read TGTGCCAGCAGCCAAGAAGGCAGGGGGAATTCACCCCTCCACTTT.

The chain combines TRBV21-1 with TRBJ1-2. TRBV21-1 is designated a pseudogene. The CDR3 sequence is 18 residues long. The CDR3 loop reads CASSKWMKESNTSSGYTF. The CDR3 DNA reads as TGTGCCAGCAGCAAATGGATGAAGGAGTCAAACACCTCTAGTGGCTACACCTTC.

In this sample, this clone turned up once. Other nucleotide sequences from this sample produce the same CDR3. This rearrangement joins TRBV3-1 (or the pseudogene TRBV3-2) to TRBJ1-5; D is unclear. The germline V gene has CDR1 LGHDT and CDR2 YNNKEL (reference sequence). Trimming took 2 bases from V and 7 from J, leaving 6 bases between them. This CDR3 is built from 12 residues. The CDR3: CASSQTGQPQHF. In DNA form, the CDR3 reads TGTGCCAGCAGCCAAACCGGGCAGCCCCAGCATTTT.

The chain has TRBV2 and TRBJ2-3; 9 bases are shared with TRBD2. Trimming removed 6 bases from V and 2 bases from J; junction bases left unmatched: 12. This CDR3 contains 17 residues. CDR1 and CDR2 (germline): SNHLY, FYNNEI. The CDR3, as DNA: TGTGCCAGCAGGGGAGGAAGTACTAGCGGGTCCACAGATACGCAGTATTTT. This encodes CASRGGSTSGSTDTQYF.

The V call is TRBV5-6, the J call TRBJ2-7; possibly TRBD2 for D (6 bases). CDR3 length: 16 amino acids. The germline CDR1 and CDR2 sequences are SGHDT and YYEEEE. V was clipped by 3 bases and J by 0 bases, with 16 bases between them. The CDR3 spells CASSSLLGLVSYEQYF. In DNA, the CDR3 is TGTGCCAGCAGCTCCCTCCTGGGACTGGTCTCCTACGAGCAGTACTTC.

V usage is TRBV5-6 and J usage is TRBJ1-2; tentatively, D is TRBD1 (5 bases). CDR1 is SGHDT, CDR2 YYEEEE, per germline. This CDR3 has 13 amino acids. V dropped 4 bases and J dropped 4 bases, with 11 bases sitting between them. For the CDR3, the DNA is TGTGCCAGCAGCGCTTCAGGGCCCTATGGCTACACCTTC. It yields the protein CASSASGPYGYTF.